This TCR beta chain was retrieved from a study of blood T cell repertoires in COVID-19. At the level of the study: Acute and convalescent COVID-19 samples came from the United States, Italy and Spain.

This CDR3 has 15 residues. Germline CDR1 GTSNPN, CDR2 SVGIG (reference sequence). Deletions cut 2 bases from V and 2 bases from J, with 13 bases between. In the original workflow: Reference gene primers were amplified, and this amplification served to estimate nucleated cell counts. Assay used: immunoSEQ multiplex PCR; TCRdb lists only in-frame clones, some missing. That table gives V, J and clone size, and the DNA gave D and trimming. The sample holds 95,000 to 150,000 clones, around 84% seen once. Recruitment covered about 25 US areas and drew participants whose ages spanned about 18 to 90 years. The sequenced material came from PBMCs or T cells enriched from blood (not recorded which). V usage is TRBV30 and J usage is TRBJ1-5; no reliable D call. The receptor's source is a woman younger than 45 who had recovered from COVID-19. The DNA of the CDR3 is TGTGCCTGGAGTATGGAGGCAGTTCGCAATCAGCCCCAGCATTTT. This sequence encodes CAWSMEAVRNQPQHF.